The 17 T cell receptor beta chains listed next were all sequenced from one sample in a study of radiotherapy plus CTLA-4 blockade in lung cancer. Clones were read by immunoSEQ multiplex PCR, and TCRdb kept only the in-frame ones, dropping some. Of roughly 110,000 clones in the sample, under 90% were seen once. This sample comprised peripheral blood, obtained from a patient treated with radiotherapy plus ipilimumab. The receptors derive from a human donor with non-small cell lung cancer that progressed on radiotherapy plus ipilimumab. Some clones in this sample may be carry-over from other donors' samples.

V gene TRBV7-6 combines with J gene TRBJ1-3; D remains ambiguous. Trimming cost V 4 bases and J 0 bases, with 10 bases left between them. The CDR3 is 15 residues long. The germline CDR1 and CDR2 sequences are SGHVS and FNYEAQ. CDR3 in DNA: TGTGCCAGCAGCTCCACAAGAAGCTCTGGAAACACCATATATTTT. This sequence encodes CASSSTRSSGNTIYF.

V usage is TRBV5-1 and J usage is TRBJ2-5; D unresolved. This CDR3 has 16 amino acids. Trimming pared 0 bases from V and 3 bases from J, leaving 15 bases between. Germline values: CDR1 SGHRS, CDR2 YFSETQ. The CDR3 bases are TGCGCCAGCAGCTTGGCCCAACCCGACGCCGAAGAGACCCAGTACTTC. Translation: CASSLAQPDAEETQYF.

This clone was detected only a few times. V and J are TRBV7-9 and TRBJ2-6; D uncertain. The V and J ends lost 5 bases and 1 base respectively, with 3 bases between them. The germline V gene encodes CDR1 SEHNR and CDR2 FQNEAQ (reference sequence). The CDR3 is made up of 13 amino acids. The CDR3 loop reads CASSRSGANVLTF. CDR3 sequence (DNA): TGTGCCAGCAGCAGATCTGGGGCCAACGTCCTGACTTTC. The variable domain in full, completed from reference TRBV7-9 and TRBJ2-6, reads DTGVSQNPRHKITKRGQNVTFRCDPISEHNRLYWYRQTLGQGPEFLTYFQNEAQLEKSRLLSDRFSAERPKGSFSTLEIQRTEQGDSAMYLCASSRSGANVLTFGAGSRLTVL.

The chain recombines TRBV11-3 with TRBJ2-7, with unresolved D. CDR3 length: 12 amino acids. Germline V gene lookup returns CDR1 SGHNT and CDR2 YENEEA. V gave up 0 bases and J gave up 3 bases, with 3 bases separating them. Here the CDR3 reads CASSLDGYEQYF. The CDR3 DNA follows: TGTGCCAGCAGCTTAGATGGCTACGAGCAGTACTTC.

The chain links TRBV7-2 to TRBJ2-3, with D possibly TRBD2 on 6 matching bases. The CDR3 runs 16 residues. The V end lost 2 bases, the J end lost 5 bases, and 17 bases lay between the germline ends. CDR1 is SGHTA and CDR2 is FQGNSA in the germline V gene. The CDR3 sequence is CASSLTRAPRGDTQYF. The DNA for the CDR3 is TGTGCCAGCAGCTTAACCCGGGCTCCGCGGGGAGATACGCAGTATTTT.

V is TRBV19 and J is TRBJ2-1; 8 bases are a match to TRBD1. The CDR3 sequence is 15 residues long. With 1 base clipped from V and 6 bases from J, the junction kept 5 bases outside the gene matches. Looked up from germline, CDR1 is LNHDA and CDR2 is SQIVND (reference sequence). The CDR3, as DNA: TGTGCCAGTAGTATAGCTACAGGGGGTTTCAATGAGCAGTTCTTC. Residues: CASSIATGGFNEQFF.

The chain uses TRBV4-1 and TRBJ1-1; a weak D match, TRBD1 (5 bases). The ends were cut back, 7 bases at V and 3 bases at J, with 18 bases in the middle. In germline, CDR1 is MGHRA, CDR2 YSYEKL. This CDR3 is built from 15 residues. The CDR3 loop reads CASTSIGGVYTEAFF. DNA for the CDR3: TGCGCCAGCACATCAATCGGGGGGGTATACACTGAAGCTTTCTTT.

CDR3 bases: TGCGCCAGTAGGACGGCCCCCTACGAGCAGTACTTC. Translating gives CASRTAPYEQYF. This chain uses TRBV5-1 with TRBJ2-7; D unresolved. The CDR3 extends over 12 amino acids. Germline V CDR1 and CDR2: SGHRS, YFSETQ. V gave up 8 bases and J gave up 2 bases, with 11 bases separating them.

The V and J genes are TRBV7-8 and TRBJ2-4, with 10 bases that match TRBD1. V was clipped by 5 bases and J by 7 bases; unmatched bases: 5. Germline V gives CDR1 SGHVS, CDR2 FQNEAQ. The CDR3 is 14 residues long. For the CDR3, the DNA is TGTGCCAGCAGCCGGACAGGGGGATCTAACATTCAGTACTTC. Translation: CASSRTGGSNIQYF. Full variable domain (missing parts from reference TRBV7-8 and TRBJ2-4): GAGVSQSPRYKVAKRGQDVALRCDPISGHVSLFWYQQALGQGPEFLTYFQNEAQLDKSGLPSDRFFAERPEGSVSTLKIQRTQQEDSAVYLCASSRTGGSNIQYFGAGTRLSVL.

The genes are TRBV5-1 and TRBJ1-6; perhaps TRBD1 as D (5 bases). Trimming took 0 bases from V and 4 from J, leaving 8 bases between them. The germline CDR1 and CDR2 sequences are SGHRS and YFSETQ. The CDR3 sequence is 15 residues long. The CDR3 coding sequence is TGCGCCAGCAGCTTGGGACAGAGGTATAATTCACCCCTCCACTTT. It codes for CASSLGQRYNSPLHF.

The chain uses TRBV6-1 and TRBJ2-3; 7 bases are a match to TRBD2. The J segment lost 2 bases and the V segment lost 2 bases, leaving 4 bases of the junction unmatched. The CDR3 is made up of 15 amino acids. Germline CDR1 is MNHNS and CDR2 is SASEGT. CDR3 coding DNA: TGTGCCAGCAGTGAAAAGGGGAGGGCCACAGATACGCAGTATTTT. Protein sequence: CASSEKGRATDTQYF.

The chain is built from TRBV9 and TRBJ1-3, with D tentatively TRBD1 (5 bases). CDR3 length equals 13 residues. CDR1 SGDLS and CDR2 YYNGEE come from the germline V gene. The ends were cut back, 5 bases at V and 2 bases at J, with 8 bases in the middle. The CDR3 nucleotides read TGTGCCAGCAGTGACAGAGCTGGAAACACCATATATTTT. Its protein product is CASSDRAGNTIYF.

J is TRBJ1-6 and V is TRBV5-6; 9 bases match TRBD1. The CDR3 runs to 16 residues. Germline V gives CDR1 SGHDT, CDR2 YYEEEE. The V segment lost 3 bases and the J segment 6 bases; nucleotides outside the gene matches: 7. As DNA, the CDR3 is TGTGCCAGCAGCTATCGGCGACAGGGGGGTAATTCACCCCTCCACTTT. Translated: CASSYRRQGGNSPLHF.

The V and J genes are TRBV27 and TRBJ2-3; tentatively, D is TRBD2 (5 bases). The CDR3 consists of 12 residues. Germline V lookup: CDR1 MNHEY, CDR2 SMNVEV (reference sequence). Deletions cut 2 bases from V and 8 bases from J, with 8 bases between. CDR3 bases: TGTGCCAGCAGTTTACTAGGGAGTACGCAGTATTTT. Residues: CASSLLGSTQYF.

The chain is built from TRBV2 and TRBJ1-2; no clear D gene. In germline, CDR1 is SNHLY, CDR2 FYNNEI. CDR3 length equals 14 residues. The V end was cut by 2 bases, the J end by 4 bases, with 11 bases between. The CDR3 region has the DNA TGTGCCAGCAGTGAAACCGACTTCCTCTATGGCTACACCTTC. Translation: CASSETDFLYGYTF. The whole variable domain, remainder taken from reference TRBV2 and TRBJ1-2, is EPEVTQTPSHQVTQMGQEVILRCVPISNHLYFYWYRQILGQKVEFLVSFYNNEISEKSEIFDDQFSVERPDGSNFTLKIRSTKLEDSAMYFCASSETDFLYGYTFGSGTRLTVV.

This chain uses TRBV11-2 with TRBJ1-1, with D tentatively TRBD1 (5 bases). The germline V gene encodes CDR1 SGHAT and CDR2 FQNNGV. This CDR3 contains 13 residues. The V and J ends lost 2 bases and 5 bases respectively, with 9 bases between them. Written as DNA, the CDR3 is TGTGCCAGCAGCTTAACAGGAGAAACTGAAGCTTTCTTT. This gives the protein CASSLTGETEAFF.

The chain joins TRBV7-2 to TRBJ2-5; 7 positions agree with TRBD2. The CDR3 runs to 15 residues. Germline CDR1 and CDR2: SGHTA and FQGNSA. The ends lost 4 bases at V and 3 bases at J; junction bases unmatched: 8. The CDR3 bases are TGTGCCAGCAGCTCTTGGCGGGGGTTCAAAGAGACCCAGTACTTC. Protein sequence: CASSSWRGFKETQYF. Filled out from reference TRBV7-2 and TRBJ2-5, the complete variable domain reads GAGVSQSPSNKVTEKGKDVELRCDPISGHTALYWYRQSLGQGLEFLIYFQGNSAPDKSGLPSDRFSAERTGGSVSTLTIQRTQQEDSAVYLCASSSWRGFKETQYFGPGTRLLVL.